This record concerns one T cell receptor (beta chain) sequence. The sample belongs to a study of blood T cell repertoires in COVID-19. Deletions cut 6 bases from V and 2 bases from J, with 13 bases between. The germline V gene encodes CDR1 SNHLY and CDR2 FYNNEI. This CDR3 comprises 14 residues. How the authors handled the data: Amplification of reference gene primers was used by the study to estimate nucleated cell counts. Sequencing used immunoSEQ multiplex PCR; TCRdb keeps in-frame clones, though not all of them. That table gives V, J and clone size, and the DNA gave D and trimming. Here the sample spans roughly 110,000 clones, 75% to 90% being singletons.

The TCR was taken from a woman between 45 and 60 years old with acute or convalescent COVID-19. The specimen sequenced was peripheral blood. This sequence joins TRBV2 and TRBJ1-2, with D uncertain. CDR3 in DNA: TGTGCCAGCAGCGGCGCGGGAGCAAACTATGGCTACACCTTC. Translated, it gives CASSGAGANYGYTF.